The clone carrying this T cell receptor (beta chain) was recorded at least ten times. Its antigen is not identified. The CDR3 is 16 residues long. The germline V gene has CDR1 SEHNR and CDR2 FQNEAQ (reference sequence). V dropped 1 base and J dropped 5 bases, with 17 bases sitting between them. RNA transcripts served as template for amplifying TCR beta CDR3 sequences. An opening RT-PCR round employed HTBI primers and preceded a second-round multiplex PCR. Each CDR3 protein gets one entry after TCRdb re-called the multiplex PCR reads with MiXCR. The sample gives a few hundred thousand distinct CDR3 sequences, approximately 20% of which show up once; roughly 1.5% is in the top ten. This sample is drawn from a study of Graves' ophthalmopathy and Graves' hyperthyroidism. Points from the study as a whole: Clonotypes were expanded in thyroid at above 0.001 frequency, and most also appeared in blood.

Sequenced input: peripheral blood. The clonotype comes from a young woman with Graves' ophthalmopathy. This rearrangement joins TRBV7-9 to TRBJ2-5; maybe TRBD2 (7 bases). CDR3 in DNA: TGTGCCAGCAGCTTAGTTTGGCGGGGGCCACGCGAGACCCAGTACTTC. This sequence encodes CASSLVWRGPRETQYF. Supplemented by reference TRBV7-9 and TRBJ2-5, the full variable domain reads DTGVSQNPRHKITKRGQNVTFRCDPISEHNRLYWYRQTLGQGPEFLTYFQNEAQLEKSRLLSDRFSAERPKGSFSTLEIQRTEQGDSAMYLCASSLVWRGPRETQYFGPGTRLLVL.